Listed here is a single T cell receptor (beta chain). Antigen: not known. The data were taken from a study of graft-versus-host responses after intestinal transplantation. This CDR3 contains 14 residues. Per germline, CDR1 SSHAT and CDR2 FNYEAQ (reference sequence). The ends lost 4 bases at V and 5 bases at J; junction bases unmatched: 7. The assay was immunoSEQ multiplex PCR, and TCRdb's table has in-frame clones only and misses some. The table lists around 110,000 clones, approximately 94% of them singletons, with approximately 0.25% in the top ten. This clonotype was obtained from a human donor who was the organ donor for an intestinal transplant. Sequenced here: unstimulated CD4+ T cells sorted from spleen or lymph node cells, sampled before transplant. The V and J genes are TRBV7-7 and TRBJ2-5; 7 bases align to TRBD1. DNA for the CDR3: TGTGCCAGCAGCTCGGATGACAGGGATGAGACCCAGTACTTC. It yields the protein CASSSDDRDETQYF. The full variable domain, with the rest looked up from reference TRBV7-7 and TRBJ2-5, is GAGVSQSPRYKVTKRGQDVTLRCDPISSHATLYWYQQALGQGPEFLTYFNYEAQPDKSGLPSDRFSAERPEGSISTLTIQRTEQRDSAMYRCASSSDDRDETQYFGPGTRLLVL.